This note documents a single TCR beta chain sequence. The source of the sample is a study of blood T cell repertoires in COVID-19. About the research overall: In each case, the material was cDNA or gDNA derived from T cells, B-cell-depleted T cells, or PBMCs.

Per the original methods: Amplification with reference gene primers provided the estimates of nucleated cell counts. The method was immunoSEQ multiplex PCR; TCRdb's version includes in-frame clones alone and lacks a portion of them. The V and J calls and clone size are taken from that table; D and trimming were inferred from the DNA. The repertoire holds roughly 220,000 clones, 70% to 90% seen once, with around 9.6% in the top ten. The clonotype was recovered from a woman aged 50 to 65 with COVID-19, enrolled during active disease. Sequencing used peripheral blood.

CDR3 region: CASTPDRGNTNYGYTF. DNA for the CDR3: TGTGCCAGCACCCCGGACAGGGGCAACACTAACTATGGCTACACCTTC. The rearrangement links TRBV2 to TRBJ1-2, with 9 bases lining up with TRBD1. CDR1 is SNHLY, CDR2 FYNNEI, per germline. CDR3 length: 16 amino acids. The trim removed 7 bases at V and 0 bases at J, leaving 9 bases unmatched.